What follows describes a single T cell receptor (beta chain). Under the authors' procedure: Reference gene primer amplification yielded estimated nucleated cell counts. Generated by immunoSEQ multiplex PCR, the TCRdb table keeps only in-frame clones and is missing some. Clonal size and the V and J genes are those of that table, whereas D and trimming came from the DNA. The data contain about 94,000 clones, roughly 80% of them seen just once; the ten biggest clones take up about 6.3%. This sample stems from a study of blood T cell repertoires in COVID-19. For the study at large: T cells, B-cell-depleted T cells, or PBMCs supplied cDNA or gDNA.

In germline, CDR1 is SGHDT, CDR2 YYEEEE. The CDR3 is made up of 13 amino acids. The V end was cut by 3 bases, the J end by 7 bases, with 13 bases between. The source is a man aged 55 to 70 with acute or convalescent COVID-19. The sequencing input was peripheral blood. This chain uses TRBV5-6 with TRBJ1-2, with a possible D match to TRBD1 (5 bases). The CDR3 protein is CASSSWGVGGYTF. The DNA of the CDR3 is TGTGCCAGCAGCTCTTGGGGGGTTGGTGGCTACACCTTC.